These 6 T cell receptor beta chains were all obtained from the same sample, sequenced in a study of cytomegalovirus exposure and HLA in healthy donors. The repertoire was sequenced with immunoSEQ multiplex PCR; TCRdb's copy has only in-frame clones and lacks some. The table includes some 170,000 clones, 96% detected once. Material: PBMCs. These receptors all stem from a woman aged 18-29 years in good health and CMV-seronegative.

This rearrangement joins TRBV19 to TRBJ2-7; 10 positions agree with TRBD1. The CDR3 spans 13 residues. The trim removed 6 bases at V and 5 bases at J, leaving 4 bases unmatched. Germline V gene data show CDR1 as LNHDA and CDR2 as SQIVND (reference sequence). CDR3 coding DNA: TGTGCCAGTAGAAGACAGGGGGCTAACGAGCAGTACTTC. Amino acid sequence: CASRRQGANEQYF. Full variable domain (rest looked up from reference TRBV19 and TRBJ2-7): DGGITQSPKYLFRKEGQNVTLSCEQNLNHDAMYWYRQDPGQGLRLIYYSQIVNDFQKGDIAEGYSVSREKKESFPLTVTSAQKNPTAFYLCASRRQGANEQYFGPGTRLTVT.

This chain links TRBV15 with TRBJ1-2; 8 positions match TRBD1. V shed 0 bases, J shed 4 bases, and the junction held 16 bases outside the gene matches. Germline assignment: CDR1 LNHNV and CDR2 YYDKDF (reference sequence). This CDR3 comprises 19 residues. The CDR3 bases are TGTGCCACCAGCAGAGATTTGATTGGGAGACAGGGGAGACTCTATGGCTACACCTTC. Its translation is CATSRDLIGRQGRLYGYTF. Variable domain in full (rest from reference TRBV15 and TRBJ1-2): DAMVIQNPRYQVTQFGKPVTLSCSQTLNHNVMYWYQQKSSQAPKLLFHYYDKDFNNEADTPDNFQSRRPNTSFCFLDIRSPGLGDTAMYLCATSRDLIGRQGRLYGYTFGSGTRLTVV.

The V gene is TRBV9, the J gene TRBJ2-3; the D is unclear. The germline V gene has CDR1 SGDLS and CDR2 YYNGEE. V lost 4 bases and J lost 4, with 10 bases in between. This CDR3 comprises 13 residues. The CDR3 is CASSRSEPDTQYF. The CDR3 region has the DNA TGTGCCAGCAGCCGATCCGAGCCAGATACGCAGTATTTT.

The chain employs TRBV6-1 and TRBJ2-4; 9 bases fit TRBD1. Germline CDR1 MNHNS, CDR2 SASEGT. The CDR3 is 20 amino acids. V trimming: 3 bases; J trimming: 0 bases; junction bases outside the gene matches: 15. The CDR3 is CASSDVTWDRADLAKNIQYF. CDR3 bases: TGTGCCAGCAGTGACGTCACCTGGGACAGGGCCGACTTAGCCAAAAACATTCAGTACTTC.

The CDR3 loop reads CASSQKTGGSGNTIYF. The CDR3 bases are TGTGCCAGCAGTCAGAAAACAGGGGGATCTGGAAACACCATATATTTT. V and J are TRBV6-6 and TRBJ1-3; TRBD1 matches 8 bases. Trimming removed 5 bases from V and 1 base from J; junction bases left unmatched: 7. The CDR3 contains 16 residues. Germline CDR1 MNHNY, CDR2 SVGAGI (reference sequence).

This rearrangement joins TRBV27 to TRBJ2-1; TRBD1 matches 12 bases. J gave up 4 bases and V 5 bases, and 12 bases lay outside the gene matches. The CDR3 totals 18 residues. Germline CDR1 is MNHEY and CDR2 is SMNVEV (reference sequence). The CDR3 sequence is CASSTYNRDRGLYNEQFF. The CDR3 coding sequence is TGTGCCAGCAGTACCTATAACCGGGACAGGGGGCTGTACAATGAGCAGTTCTTC.